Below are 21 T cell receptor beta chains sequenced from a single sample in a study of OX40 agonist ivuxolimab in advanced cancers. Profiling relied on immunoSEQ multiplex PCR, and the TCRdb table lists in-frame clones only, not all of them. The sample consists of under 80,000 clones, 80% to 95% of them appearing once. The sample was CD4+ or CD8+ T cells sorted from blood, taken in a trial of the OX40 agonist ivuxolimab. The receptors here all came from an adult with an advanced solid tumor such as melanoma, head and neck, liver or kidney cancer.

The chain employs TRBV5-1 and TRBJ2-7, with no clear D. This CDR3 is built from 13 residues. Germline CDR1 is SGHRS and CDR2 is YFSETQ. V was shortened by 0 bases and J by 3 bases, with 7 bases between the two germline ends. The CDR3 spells CASSLEGLYEQYF. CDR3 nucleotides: TGCGCCAGCAGCTTGGAGGGCCTCTACGAGCAGTACTTC. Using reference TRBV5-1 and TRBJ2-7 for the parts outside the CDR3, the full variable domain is KAGVTQTPRYLIKTRGQQVTLSCSPISGHRSVSWYQQTPGQGLQFLFEYFSETQRNKGNFPGRFSGRQFSNSRSEMNVSTLELGDSALYLCASSLEGLYEQYFGPGTRLTVT.

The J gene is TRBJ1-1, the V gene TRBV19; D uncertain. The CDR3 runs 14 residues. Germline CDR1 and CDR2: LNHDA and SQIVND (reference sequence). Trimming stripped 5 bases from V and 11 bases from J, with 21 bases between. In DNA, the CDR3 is TGTGCCAGTAGTGATCTTAACGAGCGACAATCGGCTTTCTTT. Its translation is CASSDLNERQSAFF.

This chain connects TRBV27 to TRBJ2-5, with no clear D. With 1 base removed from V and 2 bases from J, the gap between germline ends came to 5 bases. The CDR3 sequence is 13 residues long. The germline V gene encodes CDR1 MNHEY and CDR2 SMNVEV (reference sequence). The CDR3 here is CASSLFFQETQYF. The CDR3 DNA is TGTGCCAGCAGTTTATTTTTTCAAGAGACCCAGTACTTC.

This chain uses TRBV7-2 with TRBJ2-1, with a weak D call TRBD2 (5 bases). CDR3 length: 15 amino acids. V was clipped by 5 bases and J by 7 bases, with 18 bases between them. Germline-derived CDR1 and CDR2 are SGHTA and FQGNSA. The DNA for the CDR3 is TGTGCCAGCAGCCCACACCCGGGAAATGGGAATGAGCAGTTCTTC. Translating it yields CASSPHPGNGNEQFF.

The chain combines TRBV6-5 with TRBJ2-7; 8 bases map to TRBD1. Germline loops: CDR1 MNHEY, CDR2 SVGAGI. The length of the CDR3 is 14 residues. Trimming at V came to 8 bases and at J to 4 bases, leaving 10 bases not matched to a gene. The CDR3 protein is CASRPGGARYEQYF. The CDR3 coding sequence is TGTGCCAGCCGGCCAGGGGGCGCGAGGTACGAGCAGTACTTC.

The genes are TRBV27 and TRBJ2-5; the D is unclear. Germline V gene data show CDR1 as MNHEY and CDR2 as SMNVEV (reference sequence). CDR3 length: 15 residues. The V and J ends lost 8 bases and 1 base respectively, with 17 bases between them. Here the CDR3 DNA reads TGTGCCAGCGCCAAGGCGAGTGGTCCCCAAGAGACCCAGTACTTC. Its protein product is CASAKASGPQETQYF.

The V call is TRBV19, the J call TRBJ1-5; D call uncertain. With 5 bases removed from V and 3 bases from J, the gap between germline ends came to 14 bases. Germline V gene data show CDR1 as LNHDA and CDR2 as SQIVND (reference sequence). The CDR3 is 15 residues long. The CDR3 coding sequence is TGTGCCAGTAGTGAGGAAAATGGGGACAATCAGCCCCAGCATTTT. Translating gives CASSEENGDNQPQHF.

The CDR3 DNA reads as TGTGCCCGCCGAGTAGGGGGGGCGAACACCGGGGAGCTGTTTTTT. Translation: CARRVGGANTGELFF. The V and J genes are TRBV30 and TRBJ2-2; tentatively, D is TRBD2 (7 bases). There are 15 residues in the CDR3. Trimming left V 8 bases short and J 0 bases short, with 16 bases between. The germline V gene has CDR1 GTSNPN and CDR2 SVGIG (reference sequence).

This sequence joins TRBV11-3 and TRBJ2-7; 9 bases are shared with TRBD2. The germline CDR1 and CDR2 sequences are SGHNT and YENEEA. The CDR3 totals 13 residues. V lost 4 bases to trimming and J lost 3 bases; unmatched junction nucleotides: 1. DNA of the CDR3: TGTGCCAGCAGCTCACTAGCGGGCTACGAGCAGTACTTC. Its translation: CASSSLAGYEQYF.

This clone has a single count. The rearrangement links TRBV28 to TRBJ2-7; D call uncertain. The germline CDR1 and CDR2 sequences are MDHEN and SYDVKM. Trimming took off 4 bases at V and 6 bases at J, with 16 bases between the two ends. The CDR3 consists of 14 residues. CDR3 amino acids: CASSSPPISPEQYF. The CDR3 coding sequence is TGTGCCAGCAGTTCGCCCCCTATTTCCCCCGAGCAGTACTTC.

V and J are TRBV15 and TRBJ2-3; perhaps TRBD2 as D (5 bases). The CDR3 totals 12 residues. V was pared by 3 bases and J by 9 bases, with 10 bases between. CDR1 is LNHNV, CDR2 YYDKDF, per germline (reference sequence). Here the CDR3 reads CATSSAPGTQYF. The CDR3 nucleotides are TGTGCCACCAGCAGCGCCCCGGGGACGCAGTATTTT. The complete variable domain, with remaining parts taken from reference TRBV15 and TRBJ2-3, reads DAMVIQNPRYQVTQFGKPVTLSCSQTLNHNVMYWYQQKSSQAPKLLFHYYDKDFNNEADTPDNFQSRRPNTSFCFLDIRSPGLGDTAMYLCATSSAPGTQYFGPGTRLTVL.

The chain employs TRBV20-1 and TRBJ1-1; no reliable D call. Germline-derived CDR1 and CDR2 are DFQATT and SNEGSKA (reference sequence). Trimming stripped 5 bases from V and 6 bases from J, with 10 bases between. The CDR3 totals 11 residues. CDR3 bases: TGCAGTGCTCGGGCGGGAGCTGAAGCTTTCTTT. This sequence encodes CSARAGAEAFF.

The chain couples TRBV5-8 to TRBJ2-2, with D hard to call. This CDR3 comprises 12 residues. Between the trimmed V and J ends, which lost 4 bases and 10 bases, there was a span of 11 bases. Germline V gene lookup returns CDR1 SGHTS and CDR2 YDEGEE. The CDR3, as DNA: TGTGCCAGCAGCCCACAGTGGGAGGAGCTGTTTTTT. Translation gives CASSPQWEELFF. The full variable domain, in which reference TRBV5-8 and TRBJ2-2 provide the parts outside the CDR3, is EAGVTQSPTHLIKTRGQQATLRCSPISGHTSVYWYQQALGLGLQFLLWYDEGEERNRGNFPPRFSGRQFPNYSSELNVNALELEDSALYLCASSPQWEELFFGEGSRLTVL.

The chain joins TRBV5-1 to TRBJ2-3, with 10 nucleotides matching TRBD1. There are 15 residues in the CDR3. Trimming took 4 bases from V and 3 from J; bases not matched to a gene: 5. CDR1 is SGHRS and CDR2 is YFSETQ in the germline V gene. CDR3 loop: CASSRDRGRTDTQYF. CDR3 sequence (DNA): TGCGCCAGCAGCCGGGACAGGGGACGGACAGATACGCAGTATTTT. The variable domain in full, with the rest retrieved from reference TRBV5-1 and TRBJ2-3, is KAGVTQTPRYLIKTRGQQVTLSCSPISGHRSVSWYQQTPGQGLQFLFEYFSETQRNKGNFPGRFSGRQFSNSRSEMNVSTLELGDSALYLCASSRDRGRTDTQYFGPGTRLTVL.

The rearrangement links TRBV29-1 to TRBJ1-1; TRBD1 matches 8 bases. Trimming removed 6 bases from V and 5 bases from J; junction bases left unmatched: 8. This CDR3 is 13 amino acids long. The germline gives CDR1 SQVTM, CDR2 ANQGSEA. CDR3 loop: CSVSQGAVTEAFF. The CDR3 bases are TGCAGCGTATCTCAGGGGGCCGTGACTGAAGCTTTCTTT.

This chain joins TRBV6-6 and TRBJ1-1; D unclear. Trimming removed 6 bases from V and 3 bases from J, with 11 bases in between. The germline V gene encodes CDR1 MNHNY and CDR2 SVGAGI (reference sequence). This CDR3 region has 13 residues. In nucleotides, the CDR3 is TGTGCCAGCAGCCAAGGGAGGGACACTGAAGCTTTCTTT. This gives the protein CASSQGRDTEAFF.

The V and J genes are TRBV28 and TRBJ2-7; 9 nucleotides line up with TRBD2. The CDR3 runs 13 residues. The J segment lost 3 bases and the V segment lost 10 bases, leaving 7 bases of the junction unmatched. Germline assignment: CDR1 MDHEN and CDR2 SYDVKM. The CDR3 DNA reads TGTGCCACTACGACTAGCGGACACTACGAGCAGTACTTC. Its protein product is CATTTSGHYEQYF.

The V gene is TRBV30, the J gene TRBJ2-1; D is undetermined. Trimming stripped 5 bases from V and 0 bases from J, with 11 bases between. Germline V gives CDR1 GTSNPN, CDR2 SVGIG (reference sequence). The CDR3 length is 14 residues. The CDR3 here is CAWRRLSSYNEQFF. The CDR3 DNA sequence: TGTGCCTGGCGCCGACTGAGCTCCTACAATGAGCAGTTCTTC.

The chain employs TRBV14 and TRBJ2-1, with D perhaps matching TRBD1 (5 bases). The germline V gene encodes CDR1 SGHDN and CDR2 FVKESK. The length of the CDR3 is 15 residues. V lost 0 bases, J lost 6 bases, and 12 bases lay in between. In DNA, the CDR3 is TGTGCCAGCAGCCAAGATGTGGGGCAGCCCAATGAGCAGTTCTTC. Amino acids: CASSQDVGQPNEQFF.

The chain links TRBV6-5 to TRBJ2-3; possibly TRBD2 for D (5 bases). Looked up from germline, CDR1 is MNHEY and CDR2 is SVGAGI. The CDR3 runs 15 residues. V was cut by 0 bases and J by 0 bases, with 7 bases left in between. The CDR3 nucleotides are TGTGCCAGCAGTTACTCGGGAGTTAGCACAGATACGCAGTATTTT. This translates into CASSYSGVSTDTQYF.

The CDR3 coding sequence is TGCGCCAGCAGCTTCGGGGGGACCTACAATGAGCAGTTCTTC. It codes for CASSFGGTYNEQFF. The V call is TRBV5-1, the J call TRBJ2-1; 7 nucleotides agree with TRBD2. J lost 2 bases, V lost 2 bases, and 1 base had no gene match. Germline V lookup: CDR1 SGHRS, CDR2 YFSETQ. The CDR3 sequence is 14 residues long.